The 4 T cell receptor beta chains presented below share a single source sample, sequenced in a study of cytomegalovirus exposure and HLA in healthy donors. This PCR relied on a set of 60 Vbeta primers and 13 Jbeta primers. The method was immunoSEQ multiplex PCR; TCRdb's version includes in-frame clones alone and lacks a portion of them. The data show roughly 200,000 clones, with approximately 80% seen just once and 2.9% held by the top ten. Source material: PBMCs. These receptor sequences come from a man younger than 45 in good health and CMV-seronegative.

The V call is TRBV28, the J call TRBJ1-2; D is unresolved. Trimming removed 6 bases from V and 12 bases from J, with 14 bases in between. Germline V gene sequence: CDR1 MDHEN, CDR2 SYDVKM. This CDR3 is 11 amino acids long. CDR3 nucleotide sequence: TGTGCCAGCAGCAATACTGGACTAAACACCTTC. It is translated as CASSNTGLNTF.

V is TRBV29-1 and J is TRBJ1-2; 8 bases line up with TRBD1. This CDR3 contains 14 residues. Germline V gives CDR1 SQVTM, CDR2 ANQGSEA. V lost 7 bases and J lost 0; bases outside the gene matches: 7. The CDR3 region has the DNA TGCAGCGCATACAGACAGGGGACTAACTATGGCTACACCTTC. It is translated as CSAYRQGTNYGYTF.

This CDR3 reads CASSLHLAGGRAGTDTQYF. The CDR3, as DNA: TGTGCCAGCAGCTTACACCTAGCGGGGGGGCGGGCAGGCACAGATACGCAGTATTTT. The J gene is TRBJ2-3, the V gene TRBV7-8; TRBD2 agrees at 12 bases. Germline CDR1 SGHVS, CDR2 FQNEAQ. With 2 bases clipped from V and 1 base from J, the junction kept 10 bases outside the gene matches. The CDR3 has 19 residues.

The chain couples TRBV27 to TRBJ1-1; D perhaps matches TRBD1 (6 bases). This CDR3 comprises 13 residues. Germline CDR1 MNHEY, CDR2 SMNVEV (reference sequence). The V end was cut by 5 bases, the J end by 5 bases, with 12 bases between. CDR3 amino acids: CASSLGGGTEAFF. CDR3 DNA sequence: TGTGCCAGCAGTCTAGGGGGGGGAACTGAAGCTTTCTTT.